The rows below give T cell receptor beta chains drawn from one sample of a study of metastatic and nonmetastatic thyroid tumors. TCRdb re-analyzed the PCR reads using MiXCR. In the table there are 37,000 or so clones, roughly a sixth of which are singletons. Material for sequencing was blood. These receptors came from a female donor with papillary thyroid cancer or a benign thyroid nodule (not recorded which). Some clones in this sample may be carry-over from other donors' samples. Each CDR3 is given with its conserved first and last residue. Fields, in order: J gene, V gene, D gene, CDR3 protein. The D gene is left open where the match is weak.

J: TRBJ2-1
V: TRBV6-5
D: -
CDR3: CASSYSGDYNEQFF

J: TRBJ2-7
V: TRBV30
D: TRBD1
CDR3: CAWEAGTGLYEQYF

J: TRBJ1-5
V: TRBV5-1
D: -
CDR3: CASSEAPGVRPQHF

J: TRBJ2-7
V: TRBV20-1
D: -
CDR3: CSARTPGGISYEQYF

J: TRBJ2-1
V: TRBV11-2
D: -
CDR3: CASSLSAPVNEQFF

J: TRBJ1-1
V: TRBV11-2
D: -
CDR3: CASSLVSGLTGTEAFF

J: TRBJ2-2
V: TRBV28
D: TRBD1
CDR3: CASSYRGTGELFF

J: TRBJ2-7
V: TRBV11-2
D: -
CDR3: CASSSGGRNSQGRNEQYF

J: TRBJ2-1
V: TRBV20-1
D: TRBD2
CDR3: CSAKAPGLAGSSYNEQFF

J: TRBJ2-1
V: TRBV11-2
D: TRBD2
CDR3: CASSPTRQRDHNEQFF

J: TRBJ2-7
V: TRBV2
D: -
CDR3: CASSDPTECEQYF

J: TRBJ2-7
V: TRBV11-2
D: -
CDR3: CASSPQGSEQYF

J: TRBJ2-2
V: TRBV12-5
D: -
CDR3: CASGLGGNTGELFF

J: TRBJ2-3
V: TRBV7-3
D: TRBD2
CDR3: CASSTTSGGPQDTQYF

J: TRBJ1-4
V: TRBV6-5
D: -
CDR3: CASSVQGEKLFF

J: TRBJ2-2
V: TRBV27
D: -
CDR3: CASSPANTGELFF

J: TRBJ1-2
V: TRBV5-1
D: -
CDR3: CASSLGDRSKRGYTF

J: TRBJ2-1
V: TRBV6-2/TRBV6-3
D: -
CDR3: CASSYSIRNEQFF

J: TRBJ1-3
V: TRBV7-2
D: -
CDR3: CASSKDFSGNTIYF

J: TRBJ1-5
V: TRBV28
D: TRBD1
CDR3: CASSRLGQGNQPQHF

J: TRBJ2-1
V: TRBV7-8
D: -
CDR3: CASSFEGWYEQFF

J: TRBJ2-1
V: TRBV6-5
D: -
CDR3: CASSYSAASSYNEQFF

J: TRBJ2-1
V: TRBV6-4
D: TRBD2
CDR3: CASSGSGTFYNEQFF

J: TRBJ2-2
V: TRBV11-2
D: TRBD1
CDR3: CASSLAGGNTGELFF

J: TRBJ1-2
V: TRBV28
D: -
CDR3: CASKINYFYTF

J: TRBJ2-2
V: TRBV9
D: TRBD1
CDR3: CASSATDRANTGELFF

J: TRBJ1-2
V: TRBV9
D: -
CDR3: CASSGVLSYGYTF

J: TRBJ2-3
V: TRBV20-1
D: -
CDR3: CSARKEGGTQYF

J: TRBJ2-7
V: TRBV28
D: TRBD2
CDR3: CASSLPAGGLGYEQYF

J: TRBJ1-4
V: TRBV11-2
D: -
CDR3: CASSLDATNEKLFF

J: TRBJ1-2
V: TRBV4-1
D: -
CDR3: CASSQSRTASGYGYTF

J: TRBJ1-4
V: TRBV20-1
D: TRBD1
CDR3: CSAGQGGTGGNEKLFF

J: TRBJ2-5
V: TRBV15
D: TRBD1
CDR3: CATSRGTGKETQYF

J: TRBJ2-2
V: TRBV19
D: -
CDR3: CASARRSQNTGDLFF

J: TRBJ2-2
V: TRBV5-8
D: TRBD1
CDR3: CASSLVQGVGELFF